The 18 T cell receptor beta chains in this list originate from one sample, sequenced in a study of blood T cell repertoires in COVID-19. Only in-frame clones appear in the TCRdb table, and some are missing; sequencing was by immunoSEQ multiplex PCR. Among 180,000 or so clones listed, more than 75% were seen once. The sample comprised peripheral blood. These receptors were taken from a woman aged 45 to 65 with active or convalescent COVID-19.

This clone was recorded a few times. The chain couples TRBV6-1 to TRBJ1-1; D is perhaps TRBD1 (6 bases). The CDR3 is 15 residues long. The germline V gene encodes CDR1 MNHNS and CDR2 SASEGT. The V end lost 0 bases, the J end lost 7 bases, and 15 bases lay between the germline ends. In DNA form, the CDR3 reads TGTGCCAGCAGTGAAGCTTCTCCCCGGACAGTTGAAGCTTTCTTT. Its translation: CASSEASPRTVEAFF.

The CDR3 bases are TGTGCCATCAGTTCGACAGGGGTCAAAGGGGGTGAGCAGTTCTTC. Protein: CAISSTGVKGGEQFF. The V gene is TRBV10-3, the J gene TRBJ2-1; 8 nucleotides align to TRBD1. Germline assignment: CDR1 ENHRY and CDR2 SYGVKD. The CDR3 has 15 amino acids. The V and J ends lost 5 bases and 9 bases, in that order; junction bases with no gene match: 12.

The chain combines TRBV18 with TRBJ2-6; TRBD2 is a possible D gene (5 bases). Trimming took off 2 bases at V and 4 bases at J, with 12 bases between the two ends. CDR3 size: 16 residues. Germline values: CDR1 KGHSH, CDR2 LQKENI. In DNA form, the CDR3 reads TGTGCCAGCTCACCAGCCCGGGGTCCCGGGGCCAACGTCCTGACTTTC. This translates into CASSPARGPGANVLTF.

The rearrangement uses TRBV18 and TRBJ2-1; D remains unclear. V was cut by 3 bases and J by 7 bases, with 13 bases left in between. Per germline, CDR1 KGHSH and CDR2 LQKENI. CDR3 length: 14 residues. The CDR3 reads CASSPESLRNEQFF. CDR3 nucleotide sequence: TGTGCCAGCTCACCCGAATCTCTCCGGAATGAGCAGTTCTTC.

This clone appeared a few times. V and J are TRBV6-5 and TRBJ1-4; no clear D. The V end was cut by 5 bases, the J end by 4 bases, with 11 bases between. The CDR3 has 14 amino acids. Per the germline V gene, CDR1 is MNHEY and CDR2 is SVGAGI. CDR3 coding DNA: TGTGCCAGCAGTCCCCGACACGGTAATGAAAAACTGTTTTTT. Translating it yields CASSPRHGNEKLFF.

There are a few counts of this clone. This chain joins TRBV4-3 and TRBJ2-5; 9 nucleotides agree with TRBD1. Germline CDR1 LGHNA, CDR2 YSLEER. The CDR3 totals 15 residues. The V gene end was trimmed by 3 bases and the J gene end by 5 bases; junction bases not matched to a gene: 7. CDR3 nucleotide sequence: TGCGCCAGCAGCCATTCCGGGACAGGGTCGGAGACCCAGTACTTC. It yields the protein CASSHSGTGSETQYF.

Relative to its sample, this clone is medium-sized (0.01 to 0.1%). This chain uses TRBV25-1 with TRBJ2-2; 8 bases map to TRBD2. Trimming removed 2 bases from V and 4 bases from J; junction bases left unmatched: 9. The CDR3 covers 17 residues. The V gene's germline CDR1 is MGHDK and CDR2 SYGVNS. The CDR3 spells CASSEGSQRETTGELFF. CDR3 coding DNA: TGTGCCAGCAGTGAAGGGAGTCAGCGGGAGACCACCGGGGAGCTGTTTTTT.

The rearrangement joins TRBV15 to TRBJ1-3, with D unresolved. V shed 0 bases and J shed 1 base, with 10 bases lying between them. The length of the CDR3 is 16 residues. The germline gives CDR1 LNHNV, CDR2 YYDKDF (reference sequence). CDR3 DNA: TGTGCCACCAGCAGAGATCGAGGGTCTTCTGGAAACACCATATATTTT. Protein product: CATSRDRGSSGNTIYF.

The chain is built from TRBV29-1 and TRBJ2-3; D may be TRBD1 (6 bases). V dropped 8 bases and J dropped 2 bases, with 17 bases sitting between them. Looked up from germline, CDR1 is SQVTM and CDR2 is ANQGSEA. The CDR3 is 14 residues long. CDR3 nucleotides: TGCAGCTTTCATCCGACAGGTTCCACAGATACGCAGTATTTT. It specifies CSFHPTGSTDTQYF.

The V and J genes are TRBV12-3 or TRBV12-4 and TRBJ1-1; the D gene is possibly TRBD1 (5 bases). The CDR3 has 12 residues. V dropped 5 bases and J dropped 7 bases, with 11 bases sitting between them. The CDR3 coding sequence is TGTGCCAGCAGTAAATCCGGGGGTGAAGCTTTCTTT. Its protein is CASSKSGGEAFF.

V usage is TRBV28 and J usage is TRBJ1-5; unclear D gene. The germline V and J ends were trimmed by 7 bases and 0 bases, with 7 bases remaining between them. Germline assignment: CDR1 MDHEN and CDR2 SYDVKM. There are 13 residues in the CDR3. CDR3: CASTVNSNQPQHF. The DNA for the CDR3 is TGTGCCAGCACCGTAAATAGCAATCAGCCCCAGCATTTT.

This chain joins TRBV6-1 and TRBJ2-1; possibly TRBD2 for D (6 bases). V lost 1 base and J lost 7, with 17 bases in between. The CDR3 length is 16 residues. Germline V lookup: CDR1 MNHNS, CDR2 SASEGT. CDR3 sequence: CASSEVSTGVQNEQFF. CDR3 bases: TGTGCCAGCAGTGAAGTCTCCACGGGAGTACAAAATGAGCAGTTCTTC.

Points on this clone: One junction end disagrees with the germline gene, perhaps due to a read error. This chain links TRBV30 with TRBJ1-3, with TRBD1 as a possible D gene (5 bases). This CDR3 has 11 residues. CDR1 is GTSNPN, CDR2 SVGIG, per germline (reference sequence). The DNA for the CDR3 is TGTGCCTGGAGTTGGGAGGGAGGACAAAGGTTT. Encoded protein: CAWSWEGGQRF.

The chain recombines TRBV6-1 with TRBJ2-2; D is unclear. The CDR3 consists of 17 residues. Germline assignment: CDR1 MNHNS and CDR2 SASEGT. Trimming took 4 bases from V and 4 from J, leaving 19 bases between them. The CDR3 sequence: CASSARRSTYFTGELFF. The CDR3, as DNA: TGTGCCAGCAGTGCCAGACGGAGTACCTACTTCACCGGGGAGCTGTTTTTT.

This chain uses TRBV7-3 with TRBJ1-1; D remains unclear. V gave up 5 bases and J gave up 4 bases, with 11 bases separating them. The CDR3 is 13 residues long. Germline CDR1 SGHTA, CDR2 FQGTGA. CDR3 amino acids: CASSPLGGTEAFF. The CDR3 DNA sequence: TGTGCCAGCAGCCCGCTAGGAGGCACTGAAGCTTTCTTT.

The rearrangement uses TRBV12-5 and TRBJ2-1; D may be TRBD2 (6 bases). The CDR3 loop spans 15 amino acids. Germline V gene lookup returns CDR1 LGHNT and CDR2 FRNRAP. The V gene lost 0 bases and the J gene lost 7 bases, with 13 bases spanning the gap. The CDR3 DNA reads TGTGCTAGTGGTTTGGTAAAGGAGGGCCTTAATGAGCAGTTCTTC. Encoded protein: CASGLVKEGLNEQFF.

J is TRBJ2-2 and V is TRBV6-2 or TRBV6-3; 9 bases fit TRBD2. The V gene end was trimmed by 5 bases and the J gene end by 6 bases; junction bases not matched to a gene: 22. Germline CDR1 is MNHEY and CDR2 is SVGEGT. This CDR3 spans 20 amino acids. The CDR3 loop is CASSRGAFLGSGSKAGELFF. DNA for the CDR3: TGTGCCAGCAGTCGGGGTGCTTTTCTGGGTAGCGGGAGCAAGGCCGGGGAGCTGTTTTTT.

The chain links TRBV5-1 to TRBJ2-5, with TRBD2 matching 15 bases. Germline trimming cut 4 bases from V and 1 base from J; bases unmatched to any gene: 8. The CDR3 has 18 residues. Looked up from germline, CDR1 is SGHRS and CDR2 is YFSETQ. The CDR3 loop reads CASSLGLAGGSAQETQYF. CDR3 bases: TGCGCCAGCAGCCTAGGACTAGCGGGGGGGTCGGCCCAAGAGACCCAGTACTTC.